This T cell receptor beta chain appears in the sequencing data of a study of technical replicates of blood from several donors. The ends were cut back, 1 base at V and 4 bases at J, with 5 bases in the middle. This CDR3 has 13 amino acids. CDR1 is PRHDT and CDR2 is FYEKMQ in the germline V gene (reference sequence). Assay: immunoSEQ multiplex PCR; the TCRdb copy retains only in-frame clones and omits some. The sample holds tens of thousands of clones, roughly 89% seen once. This TCR was recovered from a human donor in good health. Sequences were obtained from T cells isolated from PBMCs. The chain has TRBV13 and TRBJ2-1; no clear D gene. CDR3 bases: TGTGCCAGCAGCTTAGAGCCGTACAATGAGCAGTTCTTC. It codes for CASSLEPYNEQFF.